This T cell receptor (beta chain) was sequenced during a study of shared clonotypes between healthy human individuals. Whole-study context: There were three CD4 naive, three CD4 memory, two CD8 naive and one CD8 memory plates per donor.

This CDR3 has 13 amino acids. The V gene lost 4 bases and the J gene lost 1 base, with 10 bases spanning the gap. Germline lookup yields CDR1 GTSNPN and CDR2 SVGIG (reference sequence). Donors, healthy HIV-negative adults, lacked recent acute infections or vaccinations. Nashville, Tennessee was home to all donors, each a Caucasian adult. Sorted-subset replicate PCRs used 150 to 200 ng of genomic DNA. This amount corresponded to approximately 30,000 T cell genomes. The method was immunoSEQ multiplex PCR; TCRdb's version includes in-frame clones alone and lacks a portion of them. Of under 2.5 million clones detected, 80% to 95% appear once; the ten largest clones hold about 0.36%.

Sequences were obtained from naive CD4+ T cells from PBMCs. Subset noted: CD45RA+ positively selected. The chain carries TRBV30 and TRBJ1-1; D unresolved. The clonotype was recovered from a man younger than 35 in good health. Some clones in this sample may be carry-over from other donors' samples. CDR3 protein: CAWMIAPNTEAFF. The CDR3 DNA is TGTGCCTGGATGATAGCCCCGAACACTGAAGCTTTCTTT.